This T cell receptor beta chain was sequenced in a study of T cell repertoires in ileal Crohn's disease. Overall study context: TCRB immunosequencing input was around 540 nanograms of biopsy DNA per sample. General study points: Mucosal expansions were suggested to be mainly CD8 T cells. Clonal expansions were more frequent in active smokers than non-smokers at surgery.

Time point meaning: proximal margin of the surgical specimen (macroscopically non-inflamed). The CDR3 is made up of 15 amino acids. Trimming left V 6 bases short and J 0 bases short, with 12 bases between. Germline assignment: CDR1 SEHNR and CDR2 FQNEAQ (reference sequence). Libraries were prepared by immunoSEQ multiplex PCR; TCRdb keeps only in-frame clonotypes and omits some of them. Of thousands of clones in the sample, 60% to 80% were seen once. Details on this clone: As yet, its antigen is unknown.

This receptor was obtained from an adult with Crohn's disease. This chain links TRBV7-9 with TRBJ2-1; the D gene is possibly TRBD2 (6 bases). Sequenced material: ileal tissue. The CDR3 is CASRGLSSSYNEQFF. The CDR3 DNA reads TGTGCCAGCAGGGGACTGTCGAGCTCCTACAATGAGCAGTTCTTC.